This is a list of T cell receptor beta chains from one sample in a study of early T cells in non-severe SARS-CoV-2 infection. TCRdb recomputed calls from the 5' RACE reads with MiXCR, one row per CDR3 protein. The sample yields around 93,000 distinct CDR3 sequences, approximately 12% seen once. Specimen: whole blood, collected at baseline. Receptors were obtained from an adult who was a healthcare worker with PCR-confirmed SARS-CoV-2 infection or an uninfected control (not recorded which). Both conserved end residues are part of each CDR3. The D gene is left open where the match is weak. Clone size appears in some rows only: once, few, many, or a class for an expanded clone.

d_call,v_call,j_call,clone_size,cdr3_nt,cdr3_aa
TRBD1,TRBV6-2/TRBV6-3,TRBJ1-4,few,TGTGCCAGCAGTCCCCCGGACAGGGGAGAGGAAAAACTGTTTTTT,CASSPPDRGEEKLFF
NA,TRBV5-5,TRBJ1-1,few,TGTGCCAGCACGGGGCTGGGCTTAATGAACACTGAAGCTTTCTTT,CASTGLGLMNTEAFF
TRBD1,TRBV12-3/TRBV12-4,TRBJ2-1,NA,TGTGCCAGCAGTCCCGGGACAGGGAGAAATGAGCAGTTCTTC,CASSPGTGRNEQFF
TRBD1,TRBV29-1,TRBJ2-7,few,TGCAGCGTTGAAGATCCGGGACAGGGGTTAGGCGAGCAGTACTTC,CSVEDPGQGLGEQYF
NA,TRBV28,TRBJ1-2,NA,TGTGCCAGCAGTTTAAGGGGTGGGGGCCATGGCTACACCTTC,CASSLRGGGHGYTF
TRBD1,TRBV12-3/TRBV12-4,TRBJ2-2,NA,TGTGCCAGCAGCATAGGGACAGCCCTCACCGGGGAGCTGTTTTTT,CASSIGTALTGELFF
NA,TRBV7-2,TRBJ2-7,few,TGTGCCAGCAGCTCGACCGGGCCCTACGAGCAGTACTTC,CASSSTGPYEQYF
NA,TRBV24-1,TRBJ2-1,few,TGTGCCACCAGTGGGAGGCGGGAATCCTACAATGAGCAGTTCTTC,CATSGRRESYNEQFF
TRBD1,TRBV12-3/TRBV12-4,TRBJ2-7,few,TGTGCCAGCAGCCCAGGTGGGGACAGGGGGTACGAGCAGTACTTC,CASSPGGDRGYEQYF
TRBD1,TRBV7-3,TRBJ2-2,many,TGTGCCAGCAGCTTAGTAGGGGGCCCGAACACCGGGGAGCTGTTTTTT,CASSLVGGPNTGELFF
TRBD1,TRBV20-1,TRBJ2-1,NA,TGCAGTCTGCCCGACAGGGGACGCTCCTACAATGAGCAGTTCTTC,CSLPDRGRSYNEQFF
TRBD2,TRBV10-1,TRBJ2-1,many,TGCGCCAGCAGTGCCCGGGGACTAGGCGTTGAGCAGTTCTTC,CASSARGLGVEQFF
TRBD1,TRBV11-3,TRBJ2-2,NA,TGTGCCAGCAGCACACAGGGGACCACCGGGGAGCTGTTTTTT,CASSTQGTTGELFF
NA,TRBV12-3/TRBV12-4,TRBJ2-3,many,TGTGCCAGCAGTCCCCTTAGGAGATTGGCAGATACGCAGTATTTT,CASSPLRRLADTQYF
NA,TRBV12-5,TRBJ1-1,many,TGTGCTAGTGGTTTGATCCCTCTTCTATCTGAAGCTTTCTTT,CASGLIPLLSEAFF
TRBD2,TRBV18,TRBJ2-1,many,TGTGCCAGCTCACCAATCTCACGCGGGAGTACCTACAATGAGCAGTTCTTC,CASSPISRGSTYNEQFF
TRBD1,TRBV7-3,TRBJ1-1,NA,TGTGCCAGCAGCTTACGGGGACAGAGTGAAGCTTTCTTT,CASSLRGQSEAFF
NA,TRBV2,TRBJ2-3,few,TGTGCCAGCAGTGAAGCGCTTGGGACTTACTACACAGATACGCAGTATTTT,CASSEALGTYYTDTQYF
TRBD1,TRBV6-5,TRBJ2-7,NA,TGTGCCAGCAGTGGGACAGTGGGCTTGTACGAGCAGTACTTC,CASSGTVGLYEQYF
NA,TRBV20-1,TRBJ2-1,NA,TGCAGTGCTAGACGGGGCGGACGGATTTACAATGAGCAGTTCTTC,CSARRGGRIYNEQFF
NA,TRBV4-1,TRBJ2-6,few,TGCGCCAGCAGCCAACTAACCTCTGGGGCCAACGTCCTGACTTTC,CASSQLTSGANVLTF
NA,TRBV3-1,TRBJ2-2,NA,TGTGCCAGCAGCCAACTAGCCGGAGCGGCCGGGGAGCTGTATTTT,CASSQLAGAAGELYF
TRBD1,TRBV5-1,TRBJ1-2,few,TGCGCCAGCAGCTTGACGGGACAGGGAGAGGGCTACACCTTC,CASSLTGQGEGYTF
NA,TRBV12-3/TRBV12-4,TRBJ2-7,many,TGTGCCAGCAGCTTAGGGGGCGAGCAGTACTTC,CASSLGGEQYF
TRBD1,TRBV28,TRBJ2-3,few,TGTGCCAGCAGCCAGGGGGCCTCAGGCACAGATACGCAGTATTTT,CASSQGASGTDTQYF
NA,TRBV3-1,TRBJ1-1,few,TGTGCCAGCAGCCAAGGGGTCCGGAGCACTGAAGCTTTCTTT,CASSQGVRSTEAFF
NA,TRBV11-2,TRBJ1-2,few,TGTGCCAGCAGCTTAGGGTCGGCGGGAACTCGTTGGTATGGCTACACCTTC,CASSLGSAGTRWYGYTF
NA,TRBV11-2,TRBJ2-2,few,TGTGCCAGCAGCTTGCCCGGGGAGCTGTTTTTT,CASSLPGELFF
NA,TRBV12-3/TRBV12-4,TRBJ2-3,few,TGTGCCAGCGAAACTACAGATACGCAGTATTTT,CASETTDTQYF